This T cell receptor (beta chain) was documented in a study of Tregs in tolerant kidney transplant recipients. Unstimulated regulatory T cells (CD4+CD25+CD127-), CD4+CD25- non-regulatory cells, CD4 and CD8 cells were FACS-sorted from thawed PBMCs. Germline values: CDR1 ENHRY, CDR2 SYGVKD. This CDR3 contains 15 residues. V gave up 7 bases and J gave up 2 bases, with 16 bases separating them. Using immunoSEQ multiplex PCR, the repertoire was profiled, and TCRdb retains in-frame clones only, with some absent. The top ten clones hold about 2% of a sample with around 63,000 clones, 75% to 90% of them seen once.

The gene calls are TRBV10-3 and TRBJ2-3; D unclear. The TCR sequence derives from a human donor who received a combined kidney and bone marrow transplant. Sequenced material: Tregs from blood, taken before the transplant. For the CDR3, the DNA is TGTGCCATCATCTTAGGCCCAATTATCACAGATACGCAGTATTTT. It translates to CAIILGPIITDTQYF.